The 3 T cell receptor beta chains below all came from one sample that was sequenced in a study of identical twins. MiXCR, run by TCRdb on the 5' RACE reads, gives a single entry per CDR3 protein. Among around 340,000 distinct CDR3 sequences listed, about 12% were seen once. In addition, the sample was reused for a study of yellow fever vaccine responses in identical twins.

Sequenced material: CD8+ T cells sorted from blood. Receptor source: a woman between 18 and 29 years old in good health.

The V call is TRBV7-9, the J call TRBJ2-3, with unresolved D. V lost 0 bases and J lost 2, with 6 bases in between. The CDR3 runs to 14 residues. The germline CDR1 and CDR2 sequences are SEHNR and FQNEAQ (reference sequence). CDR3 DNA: TGTGCCAGCAGCTTAGCATCTACCACAGATACGCAGTATTTT. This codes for CASSLASTTDTQYF.

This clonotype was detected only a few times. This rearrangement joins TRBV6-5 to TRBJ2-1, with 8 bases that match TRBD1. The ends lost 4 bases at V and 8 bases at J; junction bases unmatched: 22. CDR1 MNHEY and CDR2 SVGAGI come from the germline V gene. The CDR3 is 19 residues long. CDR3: CASSSLDPRTGPRRDEQFF. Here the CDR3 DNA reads TGTGCCAGCAGTTCCCTCGACCCCCGGACAGGGCCGCGAAGGGATGAGCAGTTCTTC.

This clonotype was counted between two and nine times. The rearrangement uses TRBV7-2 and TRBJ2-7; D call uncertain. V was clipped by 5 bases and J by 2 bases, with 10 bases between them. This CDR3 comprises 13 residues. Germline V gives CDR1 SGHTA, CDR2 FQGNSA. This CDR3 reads CASSPLGPYEQYV. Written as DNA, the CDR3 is TGTGCCAGCAGCCCCCTCGGTCCCTACGAGCAGTACGTC.